This T cell receptor (beta chain) was captured by sequencing in a study of T cell responses to AZD1222 COVID-19 vaccine listed by TCRdb under 2021. In terms of the full investigation: AZD1222 recipients whose second dose came at about 4 weeks and those whose second dose came at about 12 weeks were combined into one group, since spike-specific TCR depth and breadth did not differ between the two schedules. A total of approximately 240 trial participants underwent TCR sequencing, of whom about 200 had received two doses of AZD1222 and 26 had received two doses of the MenACWY control vaccine. Trial participants were enrolled by age into 18-55, 56-69 and 70-plus year subgroups, with 148, 28 and 57 TCR-sequenced participants respectively.

The CDR3 starts with the cysteine, ends with the phenylalanine, and has 13 residues. Just CDR3 DNA is preserved here, 39 bases in frame from base 1. The trim is 0 bases for V and 2 bases for J, with a gap of 7 bases between the germline ends. The germline V gene encodes CDR1 GTSNPN and CDR2 SVGIG (reference sequence). Summary of the overall study and its limitations: A significant rise in spike-specific TCR breadth and depth was observed after two AZD1222 doses relative to day 0 and relative to MenACWY recipients. The 56-69-year group was small, and its depth increase did not reach significance, likely because of low power. Most participants were white British and females outnumbered males, and the authors suggested that clonal diversity may have been underestimated. Reportedly, close to half of the unique spike-specific TCRs recognized epitopes lying outside the regions that are mutated in the B.1.351 and B.1.1.7 variants. The vaccine-associated CD4 TCRs covered the entire spike protein, and the dominant responses fell in regions 160-218 and 743-854. Conclusions about previously exposed vaccinees were limited because only six AZD1222 recipients were SARS-CoV-2 seropositive at baseline. Because no day 14 peak-response samples were available, repertoires were characterized only after the peak T cell response.

The CDR3 regions of human TCRbeta chains were subjected to immunosequencing. Per the authors' processing: TCRs in the repertoires were matched against a reference library of SARS-CoV-2-specific TCRs that had been generated with the MIRA antigen-specificity platform. Breadth was defined as the fraction of unique TCRs that were SARS-CoV-2-associated, and depth was defined as the fraction of total T cells that were SARS-CoV-2-associated. Each spike-specific TCR was assigned to its reactive spike region and to a CD4 or CD8 class using the MIRA data. Log10-transformed breadth and depth values were compared by one-way ANOVA with Sidak's multiple comparisons tests. Imported from immuneACCESS, the table was reduced by TCRdb to in-frame sequences with V and J called. These copies leave out some clones; in studies compared against another copy, an unresolved V gene accounts for under half, and the cause of the remainder is not known. D and trimming were read from the DNA, whereas the V and J calls and clone size are those reported in that table. This sample has roughly 100,000 clones in its table, and roughly 86% of those were observed once. The top ten constitute approximately 1.3% of the sample.

The time point label, read with the paper, signifies: baseline before first vaccination. Samples from vaccinated people were obtained from the UK trials COV001 and COV002, which included a single-blind randomized controlled phase 2/3 trial of AZD1222 (ChAdOx1 nCoV-19) in healthy adults. For TCRbeta chain sequencing, PBMC samples were collected from trial participants at day 0 and at day 28 after the second dose. In this sample, this clone turned up once. No cognate antigen has been identified for it. Qualities for individual bases were not recorded, and no much larger clone is one base off. The rearranged chain carries TRBV30 and TRBJ1-1; the D gene is not confidently resolved. The receptor comes from an adult in good health. The input for sequencing was peripheral blood, taken on day 0 of AZD1222 vaccination. The nucleotides read TGTGCCTGGAGTGTAACCAGAAACACTGAAGCTTTCTTT. Its protein is CAWSVTRNTEAFF.